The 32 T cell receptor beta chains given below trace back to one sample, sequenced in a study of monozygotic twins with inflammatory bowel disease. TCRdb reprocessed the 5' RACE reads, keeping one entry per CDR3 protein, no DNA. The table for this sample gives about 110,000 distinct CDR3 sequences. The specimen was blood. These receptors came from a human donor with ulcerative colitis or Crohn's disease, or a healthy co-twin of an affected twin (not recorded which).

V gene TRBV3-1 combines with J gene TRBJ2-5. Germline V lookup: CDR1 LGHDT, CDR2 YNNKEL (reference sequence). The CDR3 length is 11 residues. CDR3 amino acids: CASSALETQYF.

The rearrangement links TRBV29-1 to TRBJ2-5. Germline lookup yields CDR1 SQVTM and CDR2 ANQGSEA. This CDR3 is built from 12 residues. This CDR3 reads CSVLPSVETQYF.

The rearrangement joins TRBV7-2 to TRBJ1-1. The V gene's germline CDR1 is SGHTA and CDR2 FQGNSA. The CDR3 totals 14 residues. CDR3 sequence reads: CASSLASGNTEAFF.

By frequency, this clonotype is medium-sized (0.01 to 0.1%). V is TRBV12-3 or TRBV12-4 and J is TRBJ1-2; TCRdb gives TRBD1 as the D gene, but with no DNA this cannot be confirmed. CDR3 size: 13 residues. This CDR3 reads CASTTSGNYGYTF.

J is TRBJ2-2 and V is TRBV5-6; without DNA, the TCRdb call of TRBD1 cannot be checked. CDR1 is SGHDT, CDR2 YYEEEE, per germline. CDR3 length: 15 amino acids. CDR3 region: CAKRTLQGGAGELFF.

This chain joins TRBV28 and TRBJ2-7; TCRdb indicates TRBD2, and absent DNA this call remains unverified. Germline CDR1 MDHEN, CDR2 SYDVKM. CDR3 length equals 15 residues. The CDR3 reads CASRQPGRPSYEQYF.

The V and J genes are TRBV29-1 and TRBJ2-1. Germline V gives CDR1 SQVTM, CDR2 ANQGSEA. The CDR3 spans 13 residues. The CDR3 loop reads CSVAGSSYNEQFF.

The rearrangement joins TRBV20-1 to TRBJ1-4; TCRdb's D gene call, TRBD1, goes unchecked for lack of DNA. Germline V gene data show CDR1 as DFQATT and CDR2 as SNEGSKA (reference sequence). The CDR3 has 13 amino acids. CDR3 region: CSAGWDRGEKLFF.

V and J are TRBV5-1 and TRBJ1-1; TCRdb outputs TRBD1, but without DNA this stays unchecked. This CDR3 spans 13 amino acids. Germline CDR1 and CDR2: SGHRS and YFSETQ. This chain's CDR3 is CASSGQGTTEAFF. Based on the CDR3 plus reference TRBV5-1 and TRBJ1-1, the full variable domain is KAGVTQTPRYLIKTRGQQVTLSCSPISGHRSVSWYQQTPGQGLQFLFEYFSETQRNKGNFPGRFSGRQFSNSRSEMNVSTLELGDSALYLCASSGQGTTEAFFGQGTRLTVV.

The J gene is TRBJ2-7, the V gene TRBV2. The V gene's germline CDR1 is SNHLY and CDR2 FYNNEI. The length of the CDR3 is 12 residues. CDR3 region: CASSQELYEQYF.

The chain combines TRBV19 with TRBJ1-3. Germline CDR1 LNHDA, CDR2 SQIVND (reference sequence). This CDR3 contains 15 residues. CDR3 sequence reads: CASALVESSGNTIYF.

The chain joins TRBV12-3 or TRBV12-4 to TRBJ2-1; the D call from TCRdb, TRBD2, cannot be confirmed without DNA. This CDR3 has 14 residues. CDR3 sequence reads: CASSFSGRAWLQFF.

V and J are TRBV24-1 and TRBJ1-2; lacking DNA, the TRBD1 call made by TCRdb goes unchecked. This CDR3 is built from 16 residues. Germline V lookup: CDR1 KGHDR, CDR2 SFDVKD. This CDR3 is CATSDPSPTANYGYTF.

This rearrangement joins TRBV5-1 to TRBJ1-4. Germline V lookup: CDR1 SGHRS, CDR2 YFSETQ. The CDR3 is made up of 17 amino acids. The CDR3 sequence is CASSNGEASPTNEKLFF.

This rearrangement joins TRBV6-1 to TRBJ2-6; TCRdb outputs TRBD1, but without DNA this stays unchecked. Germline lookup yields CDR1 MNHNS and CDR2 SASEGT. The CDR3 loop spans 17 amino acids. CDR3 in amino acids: CASSRQEFTFGANVLTF.

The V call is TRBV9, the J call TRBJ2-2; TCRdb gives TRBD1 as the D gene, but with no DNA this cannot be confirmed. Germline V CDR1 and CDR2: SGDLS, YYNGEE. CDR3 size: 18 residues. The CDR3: CASSIGGGARTPTGELFF.

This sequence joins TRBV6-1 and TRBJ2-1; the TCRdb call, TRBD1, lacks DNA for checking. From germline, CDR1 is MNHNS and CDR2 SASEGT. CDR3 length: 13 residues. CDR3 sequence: CASFKGTYNEQFF.

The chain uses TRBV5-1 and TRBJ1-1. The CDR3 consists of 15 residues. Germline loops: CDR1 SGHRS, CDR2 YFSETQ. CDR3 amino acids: CASSLEGHTNTEAFF.

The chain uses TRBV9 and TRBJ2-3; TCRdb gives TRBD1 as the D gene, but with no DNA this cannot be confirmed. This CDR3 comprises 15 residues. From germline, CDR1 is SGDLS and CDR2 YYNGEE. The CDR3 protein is CASSIGGTGEDTQYF.

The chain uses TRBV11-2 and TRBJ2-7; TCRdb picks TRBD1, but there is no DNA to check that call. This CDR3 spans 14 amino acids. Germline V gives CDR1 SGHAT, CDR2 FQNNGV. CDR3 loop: CASSLGGVRYEQYF. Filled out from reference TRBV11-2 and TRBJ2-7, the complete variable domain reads EAGVAQSPRYKIIEKRQSVAFWCNPISGHATLYWYQQILGQGPKLLIQFQNNGVVDDSQLPKDRFSAERLKGVDSTLKIQPAKLEDSAVYLCASSLGGVRYEQYFGPGTRLTVT.

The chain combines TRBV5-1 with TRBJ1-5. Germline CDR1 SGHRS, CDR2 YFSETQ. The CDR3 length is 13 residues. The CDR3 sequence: CASSPSLGQPQHF.

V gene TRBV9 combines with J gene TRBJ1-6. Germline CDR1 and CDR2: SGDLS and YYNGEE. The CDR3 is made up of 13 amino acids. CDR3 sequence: CASCVASNLPLHF.

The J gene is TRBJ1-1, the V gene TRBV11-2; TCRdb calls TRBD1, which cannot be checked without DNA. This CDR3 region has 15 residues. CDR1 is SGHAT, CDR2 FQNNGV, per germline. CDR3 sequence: CASSSETGWSTEAFF.

CDR3 protein: CASSFRQGVDYEQYF. The chain employs TRBV7-2 and TRBJ2-7; TCRdb's D call of TRBD1 is untestable without DNA. This CDR3 contains 15 residues. The germline gives CDR1 SGHTA, CDR2 FQGNSA. Variable domain in full (rest from reference TRBV7-2 and TRBJ2-7): GAGVSQSPSNKVTEKGKDVELRCDPISGHTALYWYRQSLGQGLEFLIYFQGNSAPDKSGLPSDRFSAERTGGSVSTLTIQRTQQEDSAVYLCASSFRQGVDYEQYFGPGTRLTVT.

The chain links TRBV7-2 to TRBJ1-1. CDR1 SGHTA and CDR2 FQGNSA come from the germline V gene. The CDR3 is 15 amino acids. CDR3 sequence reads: CASSLAGNLGTEAFF.

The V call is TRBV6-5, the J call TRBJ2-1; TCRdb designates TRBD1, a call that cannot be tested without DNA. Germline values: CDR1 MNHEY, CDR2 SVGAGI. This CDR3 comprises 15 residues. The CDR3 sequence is CASSSMVGQANEQFF.

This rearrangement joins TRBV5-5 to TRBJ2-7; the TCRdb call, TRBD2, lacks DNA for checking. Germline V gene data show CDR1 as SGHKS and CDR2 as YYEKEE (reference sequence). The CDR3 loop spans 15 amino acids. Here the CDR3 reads CASSLRGEGGYEQYF.

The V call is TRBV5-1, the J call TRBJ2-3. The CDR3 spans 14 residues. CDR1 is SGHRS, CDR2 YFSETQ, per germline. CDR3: CASSYRWGGDTQYF.

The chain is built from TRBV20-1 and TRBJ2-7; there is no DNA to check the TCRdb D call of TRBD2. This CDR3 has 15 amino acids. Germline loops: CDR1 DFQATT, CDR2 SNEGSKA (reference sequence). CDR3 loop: CSARDLADPLYEQYF.

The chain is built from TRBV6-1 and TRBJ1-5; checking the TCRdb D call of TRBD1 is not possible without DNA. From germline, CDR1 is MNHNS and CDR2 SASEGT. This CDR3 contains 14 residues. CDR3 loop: CASSPRTANQPQHF.

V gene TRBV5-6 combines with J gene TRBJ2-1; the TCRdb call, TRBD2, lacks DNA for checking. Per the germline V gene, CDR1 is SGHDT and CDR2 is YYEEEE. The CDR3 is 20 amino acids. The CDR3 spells CASSLARATLRSGKYNEQFF.

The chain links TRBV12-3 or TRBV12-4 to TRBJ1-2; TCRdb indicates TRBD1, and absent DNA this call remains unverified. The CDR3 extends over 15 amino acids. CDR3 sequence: CASSLADRGTYGYTF.